This T cell receptor beta chain is from a study of T cell changes during pregnancy in multiple sclerosis. TCRdb's copy holds only in-frame clones and misses some; the assay was immunoSEQ multiplex PCR. The data contain approximately 64,000 clones, approximately 92% of them singletons. Losses at the gene ends were 7 bases for V and 0 bases for J; bases not matched to a gene: 4. Per germline, CDR1 LNHDA and CDR2 SQIVND (reference sequence). This CDR3 contains 15 residues. This sequence joins TRBV19 and TRBJ1-1, with TRBD1 identical over 11 bases. This receptor was identified in a female donor with multiple sclerosis, enrolled in a pregnancy study. This specimen consisted of peripheral blood, obtained in the first trimester of pregnancy. In nucleotides, the CDR3 is TGTGCCAGTATTCGGACAGGGGGCTTGAACACTGAAGCTTTCTTT. Its protein is CASIRTGGLNTEAFF.